The rows below give T cell receptor beta chains drawn from one sample of a study of identical twins. TCRdb re-analysed the 5' RACE reads in MiXCR, keeping a single row per CDR3 protein. Here the sample spans approximately 220,000 distinct CDR3 sequences, about 7.5% being singletons. The sample was also reused in another study, on yellow fever vaccine responses in identical twins.

The sequenced sample was memory (CD45RO+) T cells sorted from blood. These receptor sequences come from a woman aged 18-29 years in good health. Each CDR3 is given with its conserved first and last residue. A D gene is named only where the DNA matches it firmly. The listing skips clone size in some rows; elsewhere it reads once, few, many or a size class.

>NA|TRBJ2-7|TRBV15|NA
TGTGCCACCAGCGGGAAAGGGGCTAGCTCGGGGGAGCAGTACTTC
CATSGKGASSGEQYF
>NA|TRBJ2-2|TRBV7-3|NA
TGTGCCAGCAGCTCCCCACGGGGTGGCACCGGGGAGCTGTTTTTT
CASSSPRGGTGELFF
>few|TRBJ1-2|TRBV5-1|NA
TGCGCCAGCAGCATGACAGGCGGGGAAGTTCGGGGCTATGGCTACACCTTC
CASSMTGGEVRGYGYTF
>few|TRBJ1-1|TRBV30|NA
TGTGCCTGGAGTGGGGACGCTGAAGCTTTCTTT
CAWSGDAEAFF
>many|TRBJ2-5|TRBV7-6|TRBD1
TGTGCCAGCAGCTTAAGAGGGACAGTCCAAGAGACCCAGTACTTC
CASSLRGTVQETQYF
>NA|TRBJ2-4|TRBV7-3|NA
TGTGCCAGCAGCTTCCCGGACGGGGACAAAAACATTCAGTACTTC
CASSFPDGDKNIQYF
>many|TRBJ2-1|TRBV4-1|TRBD1
TGCGCCAGCAGCCAAGCCGGGACAGGGGTCTACAATGAGCAGTTCTTC
CASSQAGTGVYNEQFF
>many|TRBJ2-7|TRBV20-1|TRBD2
TGCAGTGCTACCTCCCTAGCGGGGGGGCCGTACTTC
CSATSLAGGPYF
>many|TRBJ2-1|TRBV20-1|TRBD2
TGCAGTGCTAGCGGGAGGGCCAGGAATGAGCAGTTCTTC
CSASGRARNEQFF
>NA|TRBJ2-1|TRBV28|TRBD2
TGTGCCAGCAGTGGACTAGCGGGAGGAGCAAATGAGCACTTCTTC
CASSGLAGGANEHFF
>few|TRBJ1-2|TRBV7-9|TRBD1
TGTGCCAGCAGCCCCGGGACAGGGTTTGGCTACACCTTC
CASSPGTGFGYTF
>many|TRBJ2-1|TRBV3-1|TRBD2
TGTGCCAGCAGCCAGGGGCTAGCGGAAAACAATGAGCAGTTCTTC
CASSQGLAENNEQFF
>many|TRBJ2-2|TRBV25-1|NA
TGTGCCAGCAGTGGGGCAGCGAACACCGGGGAGCTGTTTTTT
CASSGAANTGELFF
>once|TRBJ2-1|TRBV11-1|TRBD2
TGTGCCAGCAGCGTAGATGTATTGAGGACTAGCGGGTTCTACAATGAGCAGTTCTTC
CASSVDVLRTSGFYNEQFF
>NA|TRBJ2-3|TRBV7-2|TRBD2
TGTGCCAGCAGCTTAAGGGTCGGACTAGCGGGGGATACGCAGTATTTT
CASSLRVGLAGDTQYF
>many|TRBJ2-4|TRBV12-3/TRBV12-4|TRBD1
TGTGCCAGCAGTCCGGGCGGGACAGGAAAAAACATTCAGTACTTC
CASSPGGTGKNIQYF
>many|TRBJ1-1|TRBV2|NA
TGTGCCAGCAGTGAAGACAGGGCAAACCCTGAAGCTTTCTTT
CASSEDRANPEAFF
>few|TRBJ1-4|TRBV15|TRBD1
TGTGCCACCAGCGCGGGACAGATTAATGAAAAACTGTTTTTT
CATSAGQINEKLFF
>NA|TRBJ2-3|TRBV20-1|TRBD2
TGCAGTACTAGATCCCCCCGGGGGGTGGATACGCAGTATTTT
CSTRSPRGVDTQYF
>many|TRBJ2-4|TRBV6-2/TRBV6-3|TRBD1
TGTGCCAGCAGACCCGGGACAGGGAGAGGGAGAGACATTCAGTACTTC
CASRPGTGRGRDIQYF
>NA|TRBJ2-1|TRBV24-1|TRBD1
TGTGCCACCAGTGATTTGGCAGGGGGATCGACCGGTCGGGACAATGAGCAGTTCTTC
CATSDLAGGSTGRDNEQFF
>NA|TRBJ2-2|TRBV30|NA
TGTGCCTGGAGTGTAGCCAGGCCCGGGGAGCTGTTTTTT
CAWSVARPGELFF
>NA|TRBJ2-2|TRBV21-1|NA
TGTGCCAGCAAGGGGGGACCGAACACCGGGGAGCTGTTTTTT
CASKGGPNTGELFF
>many|TRBJ2-5|TRBV20-1|NA
TGCAGTGCTAGAGAGGCTTTTTTCGACAGGAATCAAGAGACCCAGTACTTC
CSAREAFFDRNQETQYF
>few|TRBJ2-1|TRBV2|NA
TGTGCCAGCAGTGATGTTCTAAACTACAATGAGCAGTTCTTC
CASSDVLNYNEQFF
>NA|TRBJ1-6|TRBV27|NA
TGTGCCAGCCGGGTCGGGTCCTATAATTCACCCCTCCACTTT
CASRVGSYNSPLHF
>many|TRBJ2-2|TRBV6-2/TRBV6-3|TRBD2
TGTGCCAGCAGACTAGCGTATGGCACCGGGGAGCTGTTTTTT
CASRLAYGTGELFF
>NA|TRBJ2-2|TRBV2|NA
TGTGCCAGCAGGGCCCCCGTGAACACCGGGGAGCTGTTTTTT
CASRAPVNTGELFF
>NA|TRBJ2-7|TRBV10-3|TRBD1
TGTGCCATCAGTGAGATGTTGACAGGGAGTTTCCCGGTATACGAGCAGTACTTC
CAISEMLTGSFPVYEQYF
>many|TRBJ2-5|TRBV6-1|TRBD2
TGTGCCACCTATGGAAGGGAAGCGGGAGCGGGGGAGACCCAGTACTTC
CATYGREAGAGETQYF